This T cell receptor (beta chain) emerged from a study of Ad26.COV2.S vaccination and SARS-CoV-2 variants. As for the study in general: Ad26.COV2.S, an intramuscular injection, was given once or twice 56 days apart.

Produced via immunoSEQ multiplex PCR; TCRdb's table is partial and in-frame only. The repertoire includes 350,000 to 450,000 clones, about 89% of them detected once, and 1.5% to 2% sits in the top ten. This sample's treatment: some 20 received Ad26.COV2.S at low or high dose, single or two shots; several received placebo; per-sample allocation not given. The study sampled participants on day 63 after the first vaccine or placebo injection. This CDR3 has 17 residues. V lost 9 bases, J lost 4 bases, and 14 bases stayed unmatched. CDR1 and CDR2 from the germline V gene are KGHDR and SFDVKD. The source of this sequence is a person between 18 and 65 years old who received the Ad26.COV2.S COVID-19 vaccine or a placebo. The chain uses TRBV24-1 and TRBJ2-2, with 9 bases fitting TRBD1. The specimen was peripheral blood, collected in a trial of Ad26.COV2.S vaccine versus placebo. For the CDR3, the DNA is TGTGCCACCTCTTTGGGACAGGGAATTTCGGGCACCGGGGAGCTGTTTTTT. This translates into CATSLGQGISGTGELFF.